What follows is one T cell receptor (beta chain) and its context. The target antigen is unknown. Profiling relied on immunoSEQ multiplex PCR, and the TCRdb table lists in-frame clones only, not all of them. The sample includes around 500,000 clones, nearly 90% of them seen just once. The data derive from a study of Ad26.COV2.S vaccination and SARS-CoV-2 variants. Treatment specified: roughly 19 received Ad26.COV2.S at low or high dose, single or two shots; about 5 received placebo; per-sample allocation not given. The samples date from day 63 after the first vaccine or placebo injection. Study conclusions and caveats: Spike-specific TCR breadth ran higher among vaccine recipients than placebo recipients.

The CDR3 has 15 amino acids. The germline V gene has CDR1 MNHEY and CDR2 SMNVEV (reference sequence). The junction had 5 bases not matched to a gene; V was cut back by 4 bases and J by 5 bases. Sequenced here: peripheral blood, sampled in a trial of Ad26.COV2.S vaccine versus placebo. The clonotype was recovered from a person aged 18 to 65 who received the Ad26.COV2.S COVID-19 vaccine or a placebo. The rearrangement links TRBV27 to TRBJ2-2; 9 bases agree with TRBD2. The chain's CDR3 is CASSSSGIGTGELFF. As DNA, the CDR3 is TGTGCCAGCAGTTCTAGCGGGATAGGTACCGGGGAGCTGTTTTTT.